Given below is one T cell receptor (beta chain) in context. Its antigen is still unknown. With 1 base removed from V and 5 bases from J, the gap between germline ends came to 8 bases. This CDR3 comprises 13 residues. Germline lookup yields CDR1 LGHNA and CDR2 YNFKEQ. The repertoire was sequenced with immunoSEQ multiplex PCR; TCRdb's copy has only in-frame clones and lacks some. The sample shows about 27,000 clones, approximately 68% of them seen only once. This entry belongs to a study of cytotoxic CD8 clonotypes in ibrutinib-treated CLL. Study-level results: Rising at ibrutinib response, clonality subsequently fell back toward baseline at progression. Shared public clonotypes were rare, and on treatment they either got smaller or stayed the same. T-cell clonality at baseline went above that of age-matched healthy donors and rose and fell with circulating CD8+ T-cell counts.

The chain employs TRBV4-2 and TRBJ2-5; D is uncertain. This receptor was taken from a human donor with chronic lymphocytic leukemia. The input for sequencing was PBMCs, taken after 24 months of ibrutinib treatment. CDR3 region: CASSQGHKETQYF. The DNA of the CDR3 is TGTGCCAGCAGCCAAGGTCACAAGGAGACCCAGTACTTC.